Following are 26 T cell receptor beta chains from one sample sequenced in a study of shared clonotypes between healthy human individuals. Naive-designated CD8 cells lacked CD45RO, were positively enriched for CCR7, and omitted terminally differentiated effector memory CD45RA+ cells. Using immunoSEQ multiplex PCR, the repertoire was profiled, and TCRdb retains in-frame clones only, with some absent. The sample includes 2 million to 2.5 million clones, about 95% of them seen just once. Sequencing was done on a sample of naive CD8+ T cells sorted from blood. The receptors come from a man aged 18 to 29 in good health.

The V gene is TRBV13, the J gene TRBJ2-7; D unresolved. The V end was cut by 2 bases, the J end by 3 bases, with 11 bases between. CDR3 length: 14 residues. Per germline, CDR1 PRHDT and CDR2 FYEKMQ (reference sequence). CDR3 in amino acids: CASSLTNNIYEQYF. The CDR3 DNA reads TGTGCCAGCAGCTTAACCAATAACATCTACGAGCAGTACTTC.

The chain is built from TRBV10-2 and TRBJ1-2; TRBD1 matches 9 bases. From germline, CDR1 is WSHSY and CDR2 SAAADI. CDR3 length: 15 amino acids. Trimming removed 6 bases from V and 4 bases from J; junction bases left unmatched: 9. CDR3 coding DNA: TGCGCCAGCAGCGGACAGGGGATAAACGGCTATGGCTACACCTTC. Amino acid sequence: CASSGQGINGYGYTF.

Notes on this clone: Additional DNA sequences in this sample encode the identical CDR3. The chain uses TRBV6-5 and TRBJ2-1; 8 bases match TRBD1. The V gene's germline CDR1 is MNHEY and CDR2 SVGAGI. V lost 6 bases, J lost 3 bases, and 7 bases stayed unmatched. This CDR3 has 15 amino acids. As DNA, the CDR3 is TGTGCCAGCAGCCCCGGACAGGGAGGCTACAATGAGCAGTTCTTC. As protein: CASSPGQGGYNEQFF.

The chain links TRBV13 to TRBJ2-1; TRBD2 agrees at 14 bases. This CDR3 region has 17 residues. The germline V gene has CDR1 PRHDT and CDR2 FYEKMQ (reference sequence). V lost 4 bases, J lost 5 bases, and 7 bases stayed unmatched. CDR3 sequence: CASSSQLTSGRDNEQFF. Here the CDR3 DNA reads TGTGCCAGCAGCTCCCAACTGACTAGCGGGAGGGACAATGAGCAGTTCTTC.

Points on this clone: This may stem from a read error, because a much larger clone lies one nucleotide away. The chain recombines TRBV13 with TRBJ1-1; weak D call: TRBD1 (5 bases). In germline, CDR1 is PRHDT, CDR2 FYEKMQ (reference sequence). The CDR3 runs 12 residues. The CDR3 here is CASSVGDTEAFF. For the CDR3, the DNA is TGTGCCAGCAGCGTAGGGGACACTGAAGCTTTCTTT.

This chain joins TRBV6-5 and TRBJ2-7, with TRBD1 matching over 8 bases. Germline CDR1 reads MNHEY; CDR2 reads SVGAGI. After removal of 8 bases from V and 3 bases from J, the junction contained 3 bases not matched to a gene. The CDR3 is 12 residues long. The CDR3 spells CASEDRDYEQYF. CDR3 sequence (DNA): TGTGCCAGCGAGGACAGGGACTACGAGCAGTACTTC.

Written as DNA, the CDR3 is TGTGCCAGCAGCTTCCCTAGCGGGCTAGCGGACACCGGGGAGCTGTTTTTT. It is translated as CASSFPSGLADTGELFF. J is TRBJ2-2 and V is TRBV11-2; 8 bases are a match to TRBD2. CDR1 SGHAT and CDR2 FQNNGV come from the germline V gene. With V trimmed by 3 bases and J by 3 bases, 9 bases remained unmatched. The CDR3 contains 17 residues.

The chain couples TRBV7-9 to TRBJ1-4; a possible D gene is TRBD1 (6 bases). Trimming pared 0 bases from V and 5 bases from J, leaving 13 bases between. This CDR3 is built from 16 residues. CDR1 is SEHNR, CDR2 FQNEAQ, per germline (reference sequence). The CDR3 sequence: CASSLADGTINEKLFF. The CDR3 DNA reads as TGTGCCAGCAGCTTAGCGGACGGGACAATCAATGAAAAACTGTTTTTT.

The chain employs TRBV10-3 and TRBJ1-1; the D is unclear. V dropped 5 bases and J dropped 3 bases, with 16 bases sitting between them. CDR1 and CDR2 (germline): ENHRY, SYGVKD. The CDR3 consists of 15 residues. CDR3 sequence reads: CAISTSGMGYTEAFF. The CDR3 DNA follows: TGTGCCATCAGTACTTCCGGGATGGGGTACACTGAAGCTTTCTTT.

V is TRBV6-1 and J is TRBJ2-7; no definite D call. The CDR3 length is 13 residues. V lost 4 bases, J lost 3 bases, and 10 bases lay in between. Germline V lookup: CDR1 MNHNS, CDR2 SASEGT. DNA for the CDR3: TGTGCCAGCAGTGGGACGCTGTTCTACGAGCAGTACTTC. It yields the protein CASSGTLFYEQYF.

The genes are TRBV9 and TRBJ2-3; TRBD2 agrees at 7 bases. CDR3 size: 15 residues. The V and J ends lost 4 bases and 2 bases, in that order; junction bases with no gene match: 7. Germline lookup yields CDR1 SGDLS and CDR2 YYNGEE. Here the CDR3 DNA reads TGTGCCAGCAGCTATTACGGGGGGTACACAGATACGCAGTATTTT. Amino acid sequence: CASSYYGGYTDTQYF.

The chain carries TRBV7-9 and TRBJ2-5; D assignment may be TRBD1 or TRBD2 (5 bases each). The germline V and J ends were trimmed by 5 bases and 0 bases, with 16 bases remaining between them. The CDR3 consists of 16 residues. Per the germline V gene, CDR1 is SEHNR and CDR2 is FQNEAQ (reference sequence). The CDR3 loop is CASSQTYRDHQETQYF. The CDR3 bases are TGTGCCAGCAGCCAAACCTACCGGGACCACCAAGAGACCCAGTACTTC.

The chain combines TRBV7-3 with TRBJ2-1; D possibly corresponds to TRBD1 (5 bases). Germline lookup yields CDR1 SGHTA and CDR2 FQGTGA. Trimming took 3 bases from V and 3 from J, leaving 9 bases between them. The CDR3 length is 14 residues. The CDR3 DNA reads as TGTGCCAGCAGCTTTTCGACAGTCTACAATGAGCAGTTCTTC. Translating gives CASSFSTVYNEQFF.

CDR3: CASSQDLSDSPNTEAFF. In nucleotides, the CDR3 is TGCGCCAGCAGCCAAGATCTTAGTGACAGTCCGAACACTGAAGCTTTCTTT. The chain combines TRBV4-3 with TRBJ1-1, with D possibly matching TRBD1 (5 bases). Germline V gene sequence: CDR1 LGHNA, CDR2 YSLEER. The CDR3 consists of 17 residues. The ends were cut back, 0 bases at V and 1 base at J, with 15 bases in the middle.

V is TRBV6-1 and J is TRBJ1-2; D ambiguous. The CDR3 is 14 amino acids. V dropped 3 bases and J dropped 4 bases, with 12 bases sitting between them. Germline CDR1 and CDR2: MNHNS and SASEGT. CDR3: CASSEGYSGYGYTF. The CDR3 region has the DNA TGTGCCAGCAGTGAGGGGTACAGTGGCTATGGCTACACCTTC.

This chain's CDR3 is CAWTQQVNFNEQFF. The CDR3 nucleotides are TGTGCCTGGACTCAACAGGTAAACTTCAATGAGCAGTTCTTC. The genes are TRBV30 and TRBJ2-1, with a weak D call TRBD1 (5 bases). The CDR3 length is 14 residues. V lost 4 bases, J lost 6 bases, and 16 bases lay in between. Germline values: CDR1 GTSNPN, CDR2 SVGIG (reference sequence).

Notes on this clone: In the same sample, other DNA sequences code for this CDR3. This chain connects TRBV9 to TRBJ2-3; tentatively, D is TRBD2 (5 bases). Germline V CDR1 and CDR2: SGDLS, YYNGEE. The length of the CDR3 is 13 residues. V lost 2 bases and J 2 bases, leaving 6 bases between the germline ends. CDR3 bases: TGTGCCAGCAGCGTCGGGGACACAGATACGCAGTATTTT. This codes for CASSVGDTDTQYF.

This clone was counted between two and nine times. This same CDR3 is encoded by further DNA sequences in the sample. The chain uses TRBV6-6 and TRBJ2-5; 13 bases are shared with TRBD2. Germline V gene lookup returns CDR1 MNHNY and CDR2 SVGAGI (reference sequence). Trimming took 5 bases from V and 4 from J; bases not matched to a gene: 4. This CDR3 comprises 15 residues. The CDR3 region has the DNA TGTGCCAGCAGTCCAACTAGCGGGAGGGGAGAGACCCAGTACTTC. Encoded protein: CASSPTSGRGETQYF.

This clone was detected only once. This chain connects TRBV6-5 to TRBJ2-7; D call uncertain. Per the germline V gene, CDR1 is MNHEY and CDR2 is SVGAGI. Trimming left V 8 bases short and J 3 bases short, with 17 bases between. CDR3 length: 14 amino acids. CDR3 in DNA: TGTGCCAGCTCGGTTTCAGAGCAGATCTACGAGCAGTACTTC. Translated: CASSVSEQIYEQYF.

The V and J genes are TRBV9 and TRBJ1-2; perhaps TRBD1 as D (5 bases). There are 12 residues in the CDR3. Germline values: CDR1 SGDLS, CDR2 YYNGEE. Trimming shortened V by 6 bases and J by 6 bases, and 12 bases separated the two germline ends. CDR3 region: CASIGDGDGYTF. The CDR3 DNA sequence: TGTGCCAGCATCGGGGACGGGGATGGCTACACCTTC.

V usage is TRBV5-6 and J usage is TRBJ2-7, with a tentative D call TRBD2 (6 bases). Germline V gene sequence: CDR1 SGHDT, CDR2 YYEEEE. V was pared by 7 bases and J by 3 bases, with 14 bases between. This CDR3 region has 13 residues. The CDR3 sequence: CASGRGGSYEQYF. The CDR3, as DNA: TGTGCCAGCGGGCGGGGTGGCAGCTACGAGCAGTACTTC.

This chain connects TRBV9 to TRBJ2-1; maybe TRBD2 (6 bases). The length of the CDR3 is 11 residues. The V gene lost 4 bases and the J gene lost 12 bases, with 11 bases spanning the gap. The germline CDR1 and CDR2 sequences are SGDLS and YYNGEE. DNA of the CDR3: TGTGCCAGCAGCACCGGGACTCCGCAGTTCTTC. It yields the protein CASSTGTPQFF.

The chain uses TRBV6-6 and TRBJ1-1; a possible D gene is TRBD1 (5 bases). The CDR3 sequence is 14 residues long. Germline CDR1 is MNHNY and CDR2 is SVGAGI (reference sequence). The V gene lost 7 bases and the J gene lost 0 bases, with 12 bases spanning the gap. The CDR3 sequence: CASTLGAMNTEAFF. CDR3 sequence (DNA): TGTGCCAGCACTCTCGGGGCCATGAACACTGAAGCTTTCTTT.

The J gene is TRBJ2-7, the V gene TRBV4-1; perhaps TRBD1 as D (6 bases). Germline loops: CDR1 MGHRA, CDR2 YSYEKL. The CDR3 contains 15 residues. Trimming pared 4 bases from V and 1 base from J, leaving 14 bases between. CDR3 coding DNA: TGCGCCAGCAGCCTAGGACTGACAGGATCCTACGAGCAGTACTTC. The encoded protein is CASSLGLTGSYEQYF.

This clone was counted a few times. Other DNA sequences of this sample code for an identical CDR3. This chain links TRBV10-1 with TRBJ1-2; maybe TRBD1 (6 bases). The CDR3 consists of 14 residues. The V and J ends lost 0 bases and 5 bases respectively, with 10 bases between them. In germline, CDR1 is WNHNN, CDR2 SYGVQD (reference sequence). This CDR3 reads CASSESNREYGYTF. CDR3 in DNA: TGCGCCAGCAGTGAGTCGAACAGGGAGTATGGCTACACCTTC.

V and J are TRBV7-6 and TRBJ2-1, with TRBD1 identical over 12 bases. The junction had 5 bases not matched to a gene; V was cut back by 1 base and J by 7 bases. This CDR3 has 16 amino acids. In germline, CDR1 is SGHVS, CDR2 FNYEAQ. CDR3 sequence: CASSLEGTGGLNEQFF. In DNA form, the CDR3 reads TGTGCCAGCAGCTTAGAAGGGACAGGGGGCCTTAATGAGCAGTTCTTC.